This T cell receptor (beta chain) was retrieved from a study of CD8 T cells in ankylosing spondylitis. Study conclusions and caveats: There was reportedly significant enrichment of clones that were disease-linked in matched ankylosing spondylitis synovial fluid. It appeared that ankylosing spondylitis blood was characterized by a TCR beta motif of several highly homologous variants. CD8+ disease-linked clones were present at relatively low frequencies in blood.

A note on this clonotype: Its target is unknown.

Each TCR beta library was made by quantitative 5'-RACE that incorporated molecular barcodes. TCRdb called the 5' RACE reads again in MiXCR, with one record for every CDR3 protein. This table has a few hundred thousand distinct CDR3 sequences, approximately 20% appearing once. Trimming left V 4 bases short and J 1 base short, with 18 bases between. Germline CDR1 and CDR2: SGHTS and YDEGEE. CDR3 length: 16 residues. The sequencing sample was made of blood, either unsorted or a sorted T cell fraction (not recorded which). The sequence was obtained from a male donor with ankylosing spondylitis. The genes are TRBV5-8 and TRBJ2-7; weak D call: TRBD1 (7 bases). Here the CDR3 reads CASSRDGRQGSYEQYF. DNA of the CDR3: TGTGCCAGCAGCCGGGACGGGAGACAGGGTTCCTACGAGCAGTACTTC.